The 10 T cell receptor beta chains below were found in one sample sequenced in a study of shared clonotypes between healthy human individuals. Method: immunoSEQ multiplex PCR; TCRdb's copy keeps in-frame clones and lacks some. The profile shows about 1 million clones, around 75% of them singletons. The sequencing input was memory CD4+ T cells sorted from blood. The subset: CD45RA-negative fraction. The receptors here all came from a man in his late teens or twenties in good health.

The V call is TRBV7-9, the J call TRBJ2-5; D gene unclear. V was cut by 0 bases and J by 7 bases, with 9 bases left in between. CDR3 length equals 13 residues. Germline CDR1 SEHNR, CDR2 FQNEAQ (reference sequence). For the CDR3, the DNA is TGTGCCAGCAGCTTAGCAACCTCGGGGACCCAGTACTTC. Translation gives CASSLATSGTQYF.

The chain couples TRBV19 to TRBJ2-6; 8 bases map to TRBD1. This CDR3 has 16 amino acids. Germline V gives CDR1 LNHDA, CDR2 SQIVND (reference sequence). The V segment lost 6 bases and the J segment 2 bases; nucleotides outside the gene matches: 6. This CDR3 is CASSETGVAGANVLTF. The CDR3 DNA reads as TGTGCCAGTAGCGAGACAGGGGTAGCTGGGGCCAACGTCCTGACTTTC.

This chain uses TRBV5-1 with TRBJ2-4; D could derive from TRBD1 or TRBD2 (6 bases each). The V end was cut by 4 bases, the J end by 3 bases, with 11 bases between. Germline V gene data show CDR1 as SGHRS and CDR2 as YFSETQ. The CDR3 extends over 14 amino acids. CDR3: CASSPEGGKNIQYF. The CDR3 DNA sequence: TGCGCCAGCAGCCCAGAGGGGGGCAAAAACATTCAGTACTTC.

Regarding this clone: Other DNA sequences within the sample encode an identical CDR3. This sequence joins TRBV5-4 and TRBJ2-7; TRBD1 matches 8 bases. The CDR3 totals 13 residues. Germline-derived CDR1 and CDR2 are SGHNT and YYREEE (reference sequence). The ends lost 4 bases at V and 3 bases at J; junction bases unmatched: 3. The CDR3 nucleotides read TGTGCCAGCAGCGTAACAGGGGGCTACGAGCAGTACTTC. Translation gives CASSVTGGYEQYF.

The chain combines TRBV5-1 with TRBJ2-7; D call uncertain. Germline CDR1 SGHRS, CDR2 YFSETQ. Trimming removed 4 bases at V and 5 bases at J, with 7 bases between. The CDR3 totals 11 residues. The CDR3 region is CASSQMDEQYF. The DNA for the CDR3 is TGCGCCAGCAGCCAAATGGACGAGCAGTACTTC.

A remark on this clone: Other DNA sequences in the same sample also yield this CDR3. The chain uses TRBV5-4 and TRBJ1-1; no clear D gene. This CDR3 is built from 13 residues. Germline V lookup: CDR1 SGHNT, CDR2 YYREEE (reference sequence). Between the trimmed V and J ends, which lost 0 bases and 1 base, there was a span of 4 bases. Here the CDR3 DNA reads TGTGCCAGCAGCTTGGACCCGAACACTGAAGCTTTCTTT. Translation: CASSLDPNTEAFF.

The J gene is TRBJ2-2, the V gene TRBV27; D unresolved. V was pared by 2 bases and J by 1 base, with 8 bases between. Germline CDR1 and CDR2: MNHEY and SMNVEV (reference sequence). The CDR3 has 15 amino acids. The CDR3 DNA is TGTGCCAGCAGTTTAGACTGGCAGAACACCGGGGAGCTGTTTTTT. Translation gives CASSLDWQNTGELFF.

CDR3 sequence: CASSADPSSYEQYF. CDR3 DNA: TGCGCCAGCAGCGCGGATCCTAGCTCCTACGAGCAGTACTTC. V gene TRBV5-1 combines with J gene TRBJ2-7; D remains unclear. Germline V gene sequence: CDR1 SGHRS, CDR2 YFSETQ. The germline V and J ends were trimmed by 4 bases and 0 bases, with 11 bases remaining between them. The CDR3 extends over 14 amino acids.

The chain recombines TRBV28 with TRBJ1-6; D is perhaps TRBD1 (6 bases). Germline-derived CDR1 and CDR2 are MDHEN and SYDVKM. This CDR3 has 15 residues. The germline V and J ends were trimmed by 3 bases and 9 bases, with 15 bases remaining between them. The CDR3 DNA is TGTGCCAGCAGTTTTCGGGGGCGGGTCGGTTCACCCCTCCACTTT. Amino acids: CASSFRGRVGSPLHF.

The V gene is TRBV7-9, the J gene TRBJ2-2; a possible D gene is TRBD1 (6 bases). The V end was cut by 5 bases, the J end by 5 bases, with 12 bases between. This CDR3 is built from 14 residues. Germline lookup yields CDR1 SEHNR and CDR2 FQNEAQ (reference sequence). The CDR3: CASSEFQGTGELFF. The CDR3 DNA is TGTGCCAGCAGCGAATTTCAGGGGACCGGGGAGCTGTTTTTT.